One TCR beta chain is described in this entry. The target antigen is unknown. Production of TCR cDNA was by 5'RACE template switching, which also added a universal primer site and UMIs. TCRdb itself ran the 5' RACE reads through MiXCR, one entry per CDR3 protein. The table includes about 260,000 distinct CDR3 sequences, around 13% detected once. The sample is drawn from a study of T cells after yellow fever vaccination. General observations from the study: Once the booster was given, most primary-vaccination clones reappeared, at roughly 96% for CD4 and approximately 88% for CD8.

The V and J ends lost 4 bases and 5 bases, in that order; junction bases with no gene match: 6. The CDR3 contains 16 residues. CDR1 is SGHVS and CDR2 is FNYEAQ in the germline V gene. This clonotype was sampled from a man in his thirties or forties who received the YFV17D yellow fever vaccine. The specimen comprised CD4+ T cells sorted from PBMCs, sampled 45 days after the yellow fever booster vaccination. The V call is TRBV7-6, the J call TRBJ2-1; the match to TRBD2 covers 12 bases. CDR3 in amino acids: CASSSVRLAGDNEQFF. As DNA, the CDR3 is TGTGCCAGCAGCTCCGTCCGACTAGCGGGAGACAATGAGCAGTTCTTC.